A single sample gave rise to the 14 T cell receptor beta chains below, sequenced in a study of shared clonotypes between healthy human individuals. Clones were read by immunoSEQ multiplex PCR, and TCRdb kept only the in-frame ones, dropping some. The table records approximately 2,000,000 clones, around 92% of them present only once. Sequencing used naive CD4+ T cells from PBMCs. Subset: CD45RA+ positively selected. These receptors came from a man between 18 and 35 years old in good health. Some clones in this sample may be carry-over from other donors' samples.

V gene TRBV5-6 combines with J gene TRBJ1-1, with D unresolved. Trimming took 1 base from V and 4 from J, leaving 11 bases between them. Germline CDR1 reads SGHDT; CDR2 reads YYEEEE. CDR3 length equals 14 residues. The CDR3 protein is CASSLYHGSTEAFF. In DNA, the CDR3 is TGTGCCAGCAGCTTGTATCATGGGAGCACTGAAGCTTTCTTT.

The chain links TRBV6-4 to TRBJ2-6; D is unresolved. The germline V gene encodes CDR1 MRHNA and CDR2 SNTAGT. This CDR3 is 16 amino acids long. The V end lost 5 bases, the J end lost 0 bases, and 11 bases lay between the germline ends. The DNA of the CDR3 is TGTGCCAGCAGTCCGAAATGGGCCTCTGGGGCCAACGTCCTGACTTTC. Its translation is CASSPKWASGANVLTF.

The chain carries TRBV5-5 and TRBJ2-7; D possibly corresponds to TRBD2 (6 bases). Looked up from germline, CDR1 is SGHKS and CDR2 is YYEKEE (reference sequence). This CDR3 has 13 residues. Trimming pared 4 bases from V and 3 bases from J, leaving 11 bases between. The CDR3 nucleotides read TGTGCCAGCAGCCACGGGGGAGGCTACGAGCAGTACTTC. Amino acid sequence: CASSHGGGYEQYF.

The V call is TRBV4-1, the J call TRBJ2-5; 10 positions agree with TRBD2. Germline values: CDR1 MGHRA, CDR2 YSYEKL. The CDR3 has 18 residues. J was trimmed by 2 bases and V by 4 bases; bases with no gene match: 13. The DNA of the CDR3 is TGCGCCAGCAGCCTCTTTGGGCTAGCGGGAGTGGAGCAAGAGACCCAGTACTTC. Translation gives CASSLFGLAGVEQETQYF.

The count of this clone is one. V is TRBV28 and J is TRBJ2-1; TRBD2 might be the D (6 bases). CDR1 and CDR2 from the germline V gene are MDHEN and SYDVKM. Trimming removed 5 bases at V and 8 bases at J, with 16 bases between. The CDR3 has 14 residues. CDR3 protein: CASSRRGLEDEQFF. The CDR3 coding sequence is TGTGCCAGCAGTAGAAGGGGACTTGAGGATGAGCAGTTCTTC.

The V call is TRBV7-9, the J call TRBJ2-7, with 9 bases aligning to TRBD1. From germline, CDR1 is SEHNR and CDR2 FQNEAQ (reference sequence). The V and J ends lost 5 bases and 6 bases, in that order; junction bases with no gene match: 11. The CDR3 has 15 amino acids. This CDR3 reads CASSRPGQGTTEQYF. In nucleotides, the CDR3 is TGTGCCAGCAGCAGACCGGGACAGGGAACCACCGAGCAGTACTTC.

Here the CDR3 DNA reads TGTGCCAGCAGCCTTAGCGGGAGTAACCAAGAGACCCAGTACTTC. The encoded protein is CASSLSGSNQETQYF. V gene TRBV4-2 combines with J gene TRBJ2-5; 9 bases are a match to TRBD2. The CDR3 is made up of 15 amino acids. Trimming cost V 4 bases and J 0 bases; bases outside gene matches: 3. From germline, CDR1 is LGHNA and CDR2 YNFKEQ.

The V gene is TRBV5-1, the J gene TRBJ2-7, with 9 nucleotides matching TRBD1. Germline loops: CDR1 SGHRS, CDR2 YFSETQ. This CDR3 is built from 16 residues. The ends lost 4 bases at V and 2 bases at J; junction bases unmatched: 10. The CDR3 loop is CASSGIPGQGPYEQYF. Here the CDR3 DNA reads TGCGCCAGCAGCGGAATTCCGGGACAGGGCCCCTACGAGCAGTACTTC.

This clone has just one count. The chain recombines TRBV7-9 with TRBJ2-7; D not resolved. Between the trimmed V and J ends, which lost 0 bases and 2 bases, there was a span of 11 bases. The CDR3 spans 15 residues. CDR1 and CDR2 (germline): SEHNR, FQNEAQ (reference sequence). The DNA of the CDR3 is TGTGCCAGCAGCTTAGCGGGAACCCCTCCCTACGAGCAGTACTTC. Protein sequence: CASSLAGTPPYEQYF.

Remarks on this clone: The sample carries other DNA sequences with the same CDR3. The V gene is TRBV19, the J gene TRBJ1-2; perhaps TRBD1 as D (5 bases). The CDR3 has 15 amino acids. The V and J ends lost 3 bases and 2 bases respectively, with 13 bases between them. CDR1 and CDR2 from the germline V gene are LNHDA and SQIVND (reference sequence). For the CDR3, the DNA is TGTGCCAGTAGTATCTCCCAGGGATTGAACTATGGCTACACCTTC. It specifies CASSISQGLNYGYTF. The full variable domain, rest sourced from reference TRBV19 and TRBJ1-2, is DGGITQSPKYLFRKEGQNVTLSCEQNLNHDAMYWYRQDPGQGLRLIYYSQIVNDFQKGDIAEGYSVSREKKESFPLTVTSAQKNPTAFYLCASSISQGLNYGYTFGSGTRLTVV.

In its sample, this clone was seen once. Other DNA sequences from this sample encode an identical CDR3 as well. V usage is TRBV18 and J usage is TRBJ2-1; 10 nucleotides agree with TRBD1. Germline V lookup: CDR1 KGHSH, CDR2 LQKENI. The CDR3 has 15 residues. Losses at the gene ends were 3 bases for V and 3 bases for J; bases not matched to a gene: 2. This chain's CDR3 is CASSPGQGSYNEQFF. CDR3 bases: TGTGCCAGCTCACCGGGACAGGGGAGCTACAATGAGCAGTTCTTC.

For the CDR3, the DNA is TGTGCCAGCAGCAAACCTCCCCCCGGGGATAGCATGAACACTGAAGCTTTCTTT. Protein: CASSKPPPGDSMNTEAFF. The genes are TRBV21-1 and TRBJ1-1. TRBV21-1 is annotated as a pseudogene. The CDR3 consists of 18 residues.

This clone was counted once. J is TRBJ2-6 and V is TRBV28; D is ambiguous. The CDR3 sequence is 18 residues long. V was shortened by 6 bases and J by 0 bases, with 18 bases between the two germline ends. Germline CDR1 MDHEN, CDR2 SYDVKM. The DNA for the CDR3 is TGTGCCAGCAGCTTAGGTCCGGAATCAATCTCTGGGGCCAACGTCCTGACTTTC. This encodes CASSLGPESISGANVLTF.

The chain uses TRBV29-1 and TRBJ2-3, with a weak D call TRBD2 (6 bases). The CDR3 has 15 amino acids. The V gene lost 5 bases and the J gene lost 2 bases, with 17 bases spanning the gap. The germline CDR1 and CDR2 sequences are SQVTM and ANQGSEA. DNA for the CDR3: TGCAGCGTTAGTTTCCAGCGGGCACACACAGATACGCAGTATTTT. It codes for CSVSFQRAHTDTQYF.